This T cell receptor beta chain is drawn from a study of cytomegalovirus exposure and HLA in healthy donors. Findings and caveats of the study: A few CMV-associated chains proved CMV antigen-specific in vitro. Most TCR sequences were uncommon, yet certain public TCRs appeared in many donors. TCR beta chains numbering approximately 150 were designated cytomegalovirus-associated. The classifier reportedly diagnosed cytomegalovirus status with high specificity and sensitivity.

CDR1 and CDR2 (germline): GTSNPN, SVGIG (reference sequence). V was clipped by 1 base and J by 3 bases; unmatched bases: 2. This CDR3 is 14 amino acids long. Assay: immunoSEQ multiplex PCR; the TCRdb copy retains only in-frame clones and omits some. The table lists 250,000 to 300,000 clones, 80% to 90% of them singletons, with roughly 0.99% in the top ten. A remark on this clone: The target antigen is unknown.

The TCR was taken from a woman in her late teens or twenties in good health and CMV-seronegative. The chain joins TRBV30 to TRBJ2-7; 11 bases match TRBD2. The sample taken for sequencing was PBMCs. In nucleotides, the CDR3 is TGTGCCTGGAGTGCCCTAGCGGGAGGCTACGAGCAGTACTTC. It codes for CAWSALAGGYEQYF.